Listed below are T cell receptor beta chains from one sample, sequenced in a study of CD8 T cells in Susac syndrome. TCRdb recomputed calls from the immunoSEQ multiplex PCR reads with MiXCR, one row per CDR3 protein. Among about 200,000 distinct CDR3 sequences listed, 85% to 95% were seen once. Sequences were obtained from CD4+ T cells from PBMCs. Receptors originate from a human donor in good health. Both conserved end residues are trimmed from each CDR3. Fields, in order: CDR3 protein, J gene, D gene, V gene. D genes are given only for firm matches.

CDR3: ASREGPDTQY
J: TRBJ2-3
D: TRBD2
V: TRBV25-1

CDR3: ASSQVQRDTQY
J: TRBJ2-3
D: -
V: TRBV14

CDR3: ASSPNTVIQETQY
J: TRBJ2-5
D: -
V: TRBV27

CDR3: ASSSVVEQF
J: TRBJ2-1
D: -
V: TRBV5-4

CDR3: ASSQVGEETQY
J: TRBJ2-5
D: -
V: TRBV3-1

CDR3: ASSRDWQETQY
J: TRBJ2-5
D: -
V: TRBV14

CDR3: ATRGVAGGVDNEQF
J: TRBJ2-1
D: TRBD2
V: TRBV24-1

CDR3: ASSLGPGQGPETQY
J: TRBJ2-5
D: TRBD1
V: TRBV7-2

CDR3: ASSQVSVGYT
J: TRBJ1-2
D: -
V: TRBV14

CDR3: ASSPRPGQLNEQF
J: TRBJ2-1
D: TRBD1
V: TRBV12-3/TRBV12-4

CDR3: SASSRQGSYGYT
J: TRBJ1-2
D: -
V: TRBV20-1

CDR3: SFLSAGAHPTDTQY
J: TRBJ2-3
D: TRBD2
V: TRBV20-1

CDR3: ASSPMGGTGGNGYT
J: TRBJ1-2
D: TRBD1
V: TRBV27

CDR3: SAREGTRGNQPQH
J: TRBJ1-5
D: -
V: TRBV20-1

CDR3: ASSPRSSREQY
J: TRBJ2-7
D: -
V: TRBV6-6

CDR3: ASSPGIGGGNEQF
J: TRBJ2-1
D: -
V: TRBV12-3/TRBV12-4

CDR3: SVEDRQGMVGYT
J: TRBJ1-2
D: -
V: TRBV29-1

CDR3: ASSDSGRYNEQF
J: TRBJ2-1
D: -
V: TRBV25-1

CDR3: SVPRLAEQETQY
J: TRBJ2-5
D: TRBD2
V: TRBV29-1

CDR3: ASRGWGRGNEQF
J: TRBJ2-1
D: -
V: TRBV11-1

CDR3: ASSRLGGPNDEQF
J: TRBJ2-1
D: -
V: TRBV7-2

CDR3: ASSWDRVGDTQY
J: TRBJ2-3
D: TRBD1
V: TRBV5-4

CDR3: ASSDGTGRFMSYNEQF
J: TRBJ2-1
D: TRBD1
V: TRBV5-1

CDR3: ASSFQGTDRYGYT
J: TRBJ1-2
D: -
V: TRBV28

CDR3: ASSFGRGSNQPQH
J: TRBJ1-5
D: -
V: TRBV7-2

CDR3: ASSQRARANYGYT
J: TRBJ1-2
D: -
V: TRBV4-3

CDR3: ASRTTDTQY
J: TRBJ2-3
D: -
V: TRBV12-3/TRBV12-4

CDR3: ASSVDRRTGIQY
J: TRBJ2-4
D: -
V: TRBV9

CDR3: SARGDRGTYEQY
J: TRBJ2-7
D: TRBD1
V: TRBV20-1

CDR3: ASSEVVGDGYT
J: TRBJ1-2
D: -
V: TRBV2

CDR3: ASSFGRGRTDTQY
J: TRBJ2-3
D: -
V: TRBV7-2

CDR3: ASSRAGGLGRDTEAF
J: TRBJ1-1
D: -
V: TRBV18

CDR3: ASSFGTSADEQF
J: TRBJ2-1
D: TRBD2
V: TRBV5-1

CDR3: ASSLAVRTATYNEQF
J: TRBJ2-1
D: -
V: TRBV7-6

CDR3: SARVAGASSYEQY
J: TRBJ2-7
D: -
V: TRBV20-1

CDR3: SVDRQGQFTEAF
J: TRBJ1-1
D: -
V: TRBV29-1

CDR3: ASSLWSSGNTIY
J: TRBJ1-3
D: -
V: TRBV28

CDR3: ASSEGAGQPQH
J: TRBJ1-5
D: -
V: TRBV19

CDR3: ASRGSSYNSPLH
J: TRBJ1-6
D: -
V: TRBV27

CDR3: ASSLLSRGESYGYT
J: TRBJ1-2
D: -
V: TRBV28